What follows are 4 T cell receptor beta chains derived from one specimen sequenced in a study of PD-L1 blockade in urothelial cancer (TCRdb year 2017). The library relied on the immunoSEQ multiplex PCR assay. Entries here come from immuneACCESS through TCRdb and include only in-frame sequences with V and J called. Some clones fail to appear in such tables; in the studies checked, an unresolved V gene covers under half of the shortfall, and the cause of the remainder is unknown. This sample has approximately 48,000 clones in its table, and 79% of those were observed once. About 10% of the sample rests with the top ten. The time point label, read with the paper, signifies: pretreatment peripheral blood. Sequencing used PBMCs, obtained around atezolizumab (anti-PD-L1) treatment. The origin of the receptors is a man between 65 and 79 years old with urothelial cancer.

The chain joins TRBV19 to TRBJ1-3; 9 bases are a match to TRBD1. Germline V gene sequence: CDR1 LNHDA, CDR2 SQIVND (reference sequence). The CDR3 length is 14 residues. Trimming took 6 bases from V and 4 from J; bases not matched to a gene: 4. CDR3 sequence (DNA): TGTGCCAGTAGGGGACAGGGACCAGGAAACACCATATATTTT. Its translation is CASRGQGPGNTIYF.

In this sample, this clone turned up once. V is TRBV9 and J is TRBJ2-7; the D gene is possibly TRBD1 (5 bases). Trimming stripped 0 bases from V and 5 bases from J, with 15 bases between. Germline CDR1 is SGDLS and CDR2 is YYNGEE. There are 15 residues in the CDR3. DNA for the CDR3: TGTGCCAGCAGCGTAGATGAGCTAGTAGGGGACGAGCAGTACTTC. Amino acid sequence: CASSVDELVGDEQYF. The full variable domain, rest sourced from reference TRBV9 and TRBJ2-7, is DSGVTQTPKHLITATGQRVTLRCSPRSGDLSVYWYQQSLDQGLQFLIQYYNGEERAKGNILERFSAQQFPDLHSELNLSSLELGDSALYFCASSVDELVGDEQYFGPGTRLTVT.

The sample holds one count of this clone. The gene calls are TRBV28 and TRBJ2-7, with TRBD1 matching over 10 bases. The CDR3 has 14 amino acids. V trimming: 4 bases; J trimming: 4 bases; junction bases outside the gene matches: 4. The V gene's germline CDR1 is MDHEN and CDR2 SYDVKM. The CDR3 sequence: CASSSGTGVYEQYF. The CDR3 DNA follows: TGTGCCAGCAGTTCGGGGACAGGGGTTTACGAGCAGTACTTC.

The genes are TRBV6-1 and TRBJ2-1, with 9 positions matching TRBD1. Trimming cost V 6 bases and J 0 bases; bases outside gene matches: 3. The CDR3 spans 15 residues. Germline V gene data show CDR1 as MNHNS and CDR2 as SASEGT. This CDR3 is CASRADRGSYNEQFF. The CDR3 DNA sequence: TGTGCCAGCAGAGCGGACAGGGGCTCCTACAATGAGCAGTTCTTC.